The 28 T cell receptor beta chains below come from one sample, sequenced in a study of shared clonotypes between healthy human individuals. TCRdb's table, derived via immunoSEQ multiplex PCR, lists solely in-frame clones and lacks some. The sample consists of 2 million to 2.5 million clones, approximately 95% of them appearing once. Sequencing input: naive CD4+ T cells from PBMCs. Subset here: CD45RA+ positively selected. The receptors stem from a man between 18 and 29 years old in good health. Some clones in this sample may be carry-over from other donors' samples.

V usage is TRBV9 and J usage is TRBJ1-2; D uncertain. The CDR3 covers 14 residues. Germline values: CDR1 SGDLS, CDR2 YYNGEE. The germline V and J ends were trimmed by 0 bases and 8 bases, with 14 bases remaining between them. The DNA for the CDR3 is TGTGCCAGCAGCGTAGAACCTGGGTTGGGCGGCTACACCTTC. Translation gives CASSVEPGLGGYTF.

The chain couples TRBV27 to TRBJ2-3; tentative D call: TRBD1 (6 bases). The CDR3 sequence is 15 residues long. Germline V CDR1 and CDR2: MNHEY, SMNVEV (reference sequence). The V end was cut by 6 bases, the J end by 1 base, with 14 bases between. CDR3 protein: CASSLDGGGTDTQYF. CDR3 DNA sequence: TGTGCCAGCAGCCTCGATGGGGGCGGCACAGATACGCAGTATTTT.

J is TRBJ2-7 and V is TRBV27; 8 bases map to TRBD1. V shed 6 bases, J shed 2 bases, and the junction held 12 bases outside the gene matches. Looked up from germline, CDR1 is MNHEY and CDR2 is SMNVEV (reference sequence). CDR3 length: 16 amino acids. The CDR3 sequence: CASRTLDRGEPYEQYF. DNA for the CDR3: TGTGCCAGCAGAACCCTCGACAGGGGAGAACCCTACGAGCAGTACTTC.

The rearrangement joins TRBV28 to TRBJ2-1; 10 positions agree with TRBD2. Germline trimming cut 6 bases from V and 7 bases from J; bases unmatched to any gene: 9. The germline gives CDR1 MDHEN, CDR2 SYDVKM. The CDR3 length is 15 residues. The CDR3 nucleotides read TGTGCCAGCAGCCCCGGGACTAGCGCCTTGAATGAGCAGTTCTTC. The encoded protein is CASSPGTSALNEQFF.

The chain has TRBV10-3 and TRBJ1-1, with D uncertain. The germline CDR1 and CDR2 sequences are ENHRY and SYGVKD. This CDR3 contains 14 residues. Trimming shortened V by 4 bases and J by 6 bases, and 15 bases separated the two germline ends. The CDR3 sequence: CAISGLRTESEAFF. For the CDR3, the DNA is TGTGCCATCAGTGGTCTAAGGACTGAATCTGAAGCTTTCTTT.

This clone occurred a few times. The chain joins TRBV29-1 to TRBJ1-1, with TRBD1 matching over 7 bases. The CDR3 sequence is 13 residues long. CDR1 is SQVTM and CDR2 is ANQGSEA in the germline V gene. The CDR3 DNA is TGCAGGACCGCGACAGGGTCGAACACTGAAGCTTTCTTT. Translated, it gives CRTATGSNTEAFF.

This rearrangement joins TRBV6-4 to TRBJ2-6; a possible D gene is TRBD1 (5 bases). The V end lost 3 bases, the J end lost 0 bases, and 9 bases lay between the germline ends. Germline loops: CDR1 MRHNA, CDR2 SNTAGT. This CDR3 is 16 amino acids long. CDR3 nucleotides: TGTGCCAGCAGTGATGGACAACTCTCTGGGGCCAACGTCCTGACTTTC. Its protein is CASSDGQLSGANVLTF.

The rearrangement joins TRBV5-8 to TRBJ1-1, with D hard to call. This CDR3 region has 11 residues. V was trimmed by 6 bases and J by 1 base, leaving 4 bases between them. Germline values: CDR1 SGHTS, CDR2 YDEGEE. The CDR3 region is CASKKNTEAFF. In DNA form, the CDR3 reads TGTGCCAGCAAAAAGAACACTGAAGCTTTCTTT.

The V call is TRBV27, the J call TRBJ2-3, with D perhaps TRBD2 (5 bases). CDR1 MNHEY and CDR2 SMNVEV come from the germline V gene (reference sequence). There are 17 residues in the CDR3. V lost 3 bases and J lost 2, with 18 bases in between. The DNA of the CDR3 is TGTGCCAGCAGTTTCCTTCCCGGGCAGCGGCACACAGATACGCAGTATTTT. This encodes CASSFLPGQRHTDTQYF.

The chain uses TRBV6-5 and TRBJ2-3, with D perhaps being TRBD1 or TRBD2 (6 bases each). CDR3 length equals 15 residues. V was cut by 6 bases and J by 4 bases, with 17 bases left in between. CDR1 is MNHEY, CDR2 SVGAGI, per germline. The chain's CDR3 is CASSRTIEGADTQYF. CDR3 in DNA: TGTGCCAGCAGCAGGACTATCGAGGGGGCAGATACGCAGTATTTT.

Concerning this clone: Other DNA sequences in this sample translate to the same CDR3. The chain couples TRBV7-9 to TRBJ2-5; D may be TRBD1 (6 bases). This CDR3 has 14 amino acids. The V end was cut by 5 bases, the J end by 5 bases, with 15 bases between. Germline CDR1 is SEHNR and CDR2 is FQNEAQ (reference sequence). The CDR3 DNA reads as TGTGCCAGCAGCCTAGGTGGGGGCCCGGAGACCCAGTACTTC. Its translation: CASSLGGGPETQYF.

The V and J genes are TRBV6-1 and TRBJ2-1, with TRBD2 matching 11 bases. V trimming: 2 bases; J trimming: 6 bases; junction bases outside the gene matches: 12. The V gene's germline CDR1 is MNHNS and CDR2 SASEGT. The CDR3 contains 18 residues. CDR3 in amino acids: CASSEIAGGFVWRNEQFF. CDR3 nucleotide sequence: TGTGCCAGCAGTGAAATAGCGGGAGGGTTTGTATGGCGCAATGAGCAGTTCTTC.

The V and J genes are TRBV2 and TRBJ2-2; 8 bases match TRBD1. V dropped 6 bases and J dropped 6; count of bases not matched to a gene: 6. The CDR3 totals 14 residues. The germline V gene encodes CDR1 SNHLY and CDR2 FYNNEI. The CDR3 is CASRTGVVAGELFF. The CDR3 DNA is TGTGCCAGCAGGACAGGGGTGGTGGCCGGGGAGCTGTTTTTT. Based on the CDR3 plus reference TRBV2 and TRBJ2-2, the full variable domain is EPEVTQTPSHQVTQMGQEVILRCVPISNHLYFYWYRQILGQKVEFLVSFYNNEISEKSEIFDDQFSVERPDGSNFTLKIRSTKLEDSAMYFCASRTGVVAGELFFGEGSRLTVL.

This chain uses TRBV6-1 with TRBJ2-7; D not certain. CDR1 and CDR2 from the germline V gene are MNHNS and SASEGT. V lost 7 bases and J lost 3, with 7 bases in between. The CDR3 sequence is 11 residues long. CDR3 DNA: TGTGCCAGCACCTCCAACTACGAGCAGTACTTC. This gives the protein CASTSNYEQYF.

The CDR3 loop reads CASKDRGPEAFF. In DNA form, the CDR3 reads TGTGCCAGCAAGGACAGGGGCCCTGAAGCTTTCTTT. This chain connects TRBV6-1 to TRBJ1-1; 9 bases line up with TRBD1. Trimming removed 7 bases from V and 6 bases from J; junction bases left unmatched: 3. The germline V gene has CDR1 MNHNS and CDR2 SASEGT. The CDR3 contains 12 residues.

This clone appeared a single time. The V and J genes are TRBV27 and TRBJ1-3; perhaps TRBD1 as D (5 bases). This CDR3 has 14 residues. The V end was cut by 6 bases, the J end by 3 bases, with 12 bases between. CDR1 is MNHEY, CDR2 SMNVEV, per germline (reference sequence). Here the CDR3 reads CASSPGLGGNTIYF. The DNA of the CDR3 is TGTGCCAGCAGCCCGGGACTCGGTGGAAACACCATATATTTT.

The J gene is TRBJ1-3, the V gene TRBV9; 10 bases align to TRBD1. Per germline, CDR1 SGDLS and CDR2 YYNGEE. V was clipped by 4 bases and J by 8 bases; unmatched bases: 6. This CDR3 spans 14 amino acids. This chain's CDR3 is CASSLPGTGDTIYF. In nucleotides, the CDR3 is TGTGCCAGCAGCCTTCCCGGGACAGGGGACACCATATATTTT.

This rearrangement joins TRBV4-2 to TRBJ2-3, with 8 bases that match TRBD2. After removal of 0 bases from V and 3 bases from J, the junction contained 14 bases not matched to a gene. The CDR3 is 19 residues long. Germline V CDR1 and CDR2: LGHNA, YNFKEQ. The CDR3 sequence: CASSQESLAGIILTDTQYF. CDR3 sequence (DNA): TGTGCCAGCAGCCAAGAAAGCCTAGCGGGTATCATCCTAACAGATACGCAGTATTTT.

The chain couples TRBV6-1 to TRBJ2-7; 7 bases fit TRBD2. The V gene end was trimmed by 2 bases and the J gene end by 0 bases; junction bases not matched to a gene: 10. The CDR3 is made up of 17 amino acids. The germline V gene has CDR1 MNHNS and CDR2 SASEGT. CDR3 sequence reads: CASSELVGRGSSYEQYF. CDR3 DNA: TGTGCCAGCAGTGAACTCGTGGGGAGGGGCAGCTCCTACGAGCAGTACTTC.

This sequence joins TRBV7-2 and TRBJ1-2; D might be TRBD1 (5 bases). Germline CDR1 reads SGHTA; CDR2 reads FQGNSA. The CDR3 contains 14 residues. V shed 2 bases and J shed 4 bases, with 11 bases lying between them. CDR3 protein: CASSLMRDPYGYTF. CDR3 coding DNA: TGTGCCAGCAGCTTAATGAGGGACCCCTATGGCTACACCTTC.

This clone has a single count. The J gene is TRBJ2-5, the V gene TRBV28, with 7 bases matching TRBD1. This CDR3 comprises 16 residues. Losses at the gene ends were 6 bases for V and 1 base for J; bases not matched to a gene: 11. Germline V gene sequence: CDR1 MDHEN, CDR2 SYDVKM. The CDR3 DNA sequence: TGTGCCAGCAGACAAGGCTGGACAGGCCTCCAAGAGACCCAGTACTTC. Protein sequence: CASRQGWTGLQETQYF.

This chain joins TRBV11-2 and TRBJ1-1; tentative D call: TRBD1 (5 bases). V lost 6 bases and J lost 6, with 14 bases in between. The CDR3 runs to 13 residues. CDR1 SGHAT and CDR2 FQNNGV come from the germline V gene. The CDR3 reads CASSRGTPPEAFF. The CDR3 DNA follows: TGTGCCAGCAGTCGCGGGACTCCTCCTGAAGCTTTCTTT.

This clone was counted a single time. This chain uses TRBV19 with TRBJ2-7, with D possibly being TRBD1 (6 bases). V lost 3 bases to trimming and J lost 7 bases, with 16 bases between them. CDR1 is LNHDA and CDR2 is SQIVND in the germline V gene (reference sequence). The CDR3 is 14 amino acids. For the CDR3, the DNA is TGTGCCAGTAGTATGGGACAAGGGCTCTGGGAGCAGTACTTC. Protein: CASSMGQGLWEQYF. Using reference TRBV19 and TRBJ2-7 for the parts outside the CDR3, the full variable domain is DGGITQSPKYLFRKEGQNVTLSCEQNLNHDAMYWYRQDPGQGLRLIYYSQIVNDFQKGDIAEGYSVSREKKESFPLTVTSAQKNPTAFYLCASSMGQGLWEQYFGPGTRLTVT.

This rearrangement joins TRBV12-5 to TRBJ1-1; D is undetermined. The V gene's germline CDR1 is LGHNT and CDR2 FRNRAP. The CDR3 loop spans 13 amino acids. Trimming shortened V by 2 bases and J by 8 bases, and 12 bases separated the two germline ends. The CDR3 region is CASGLPGRKEAFF. CDR3 coding DNA: TGTGCTAGTGGTTTGCCCGGCCGGAAGGAAGCTTTCTTT.

The chain employs TRBV10-3 and TRBJ1-5; D ambiguous. Per germline, CDR1 ENHRY and CDR2 SYGVKD. This CDR3 has 15 amino acids. With 2 bases removed from V and 0 bases from J, the gap between germline ends came to 8 bases. CDR3 nucleotide sequence: TGTGCCATCAGTGAGGGCCCATATAGCAATCAGCCCCAGCATTTT. It encodes CAISEGPYSNQPQHF.

The rearrangement links TRBV29-1 to TRBJ2-3; 9 bases are a match to TRBD2. From germline, CDR1 is SQVTM and CDR2 ANQGSEA. This CDR3 comprises 14 residues. Unmatched junction bases numbered 9, after V lost 6 bases and J lost 5 bases. The DNA for the CDR3 is TGCAGCGTAGTTAGCGGGAGCTGGGGAGATACGCAGTATTTT. It translates to CSVVSGSWGDTQYF.

The CDR3 loop is CASSFYSAGAPYNEQFF. The CDR3 DNA follows: TGTGCCAGTAGTTTTTATAGCGCGGGGGCTCCTTACAATGAGCAGTTCTTC. The genes are TRBV19 and TRBJ2-1; possibly TRBD2 for D (7 bases). The germline V and J ends were trimmed by 5 bases and 4 bases, with 21 bases remaining between them. The V gene's germline CDR1 is LNHDA and CDR2 SQIVND (reference sequence). The length of the CDR3 is 17 residues.

This clone was found once. The CDR3 here is CASSKGKEIQETQYF. In nucleotides, the CDR3 is TGTGCCAGCAGCAAAGGGAAGGAGATCCAAGAGACCCAGTACTTC. This chain connects TRBV21-1 to TRBJ2-5; no DNA check was done on the table's D call, TRBD2. TRBV21-1 constitutes a pseudogene. The CDR3 is made up of 15 amino acids.